Listed below are T cell receptor beta chains from one sample, sequenced in a study of T cell responses to AZD1222 COVID-19 vaccine. The method was immunoSEQ multiplex PCR; TCRdb's version includes in-frame clones alone and lacks a portion of them. The sample yields about 180,000 clones, roughly 91% seen once. Material: peripheral blood, obtained 28 days after the second AZD1222 dose. These receptors were taken from an adult who received the AZD1222 COVID-19 vaccine. Both conserved end residues are part of each CDR3. A D gene is named only where the DNA matches it firmly. The size field is filled for only some rows; it gives once, few, many or a size class.

cdr3_nt,cdr3_aa,clone_size,j_call,v_call,cdr3_length,d_call
TGTGCCAGCAGTTACTCGACTAGCGGGAGTAGCTTGGAGGGCTACGAGCAGTACTTC,CASSYSTSGSSLEGYEQYF,NA,TRBJ2-7,TRBV6-2/TRBV6-3,19,TRBD2
TGCAGCGCCCTGGGGGAAACCGAGCAGTACTTC,CSALGETEQYF,few,TRBJ2-7,TRBV29-1,11,NA
TGTGCCAGCAGCCAAACAGGGGGCAGGACTAATGAAAAACTGTTTTTT,CASSQTGGRTNEKLFF,NA,TRBJ1-4,TRBV4-2,16,TRBD1
TGTGCCAGCAGGCTAACCCCAATCGAGACCCAGTACTTC,CASRLTPIETQYF,once,TRBJ2-5,TRBV12-3/TRBV12-4,13,NA
TGTGCCAGCAGCTTCCAGGGGGCAGCCTACGAGCAGTACTTC,CASSFQGAAYEQYF,NA,TRBJ2-7,TRBV7-9,14,TRBD1
TGTGCCAGCTCACAGGAGGCAGGGGCCCAAGAGACCCAGTACTTC,CASSQEAGAQETQYF,NA,TRBJ2-5,TRBV18,15,NA
TGTGCCAGCTCAACCCTTGCGAGGACAGGGTTTTACGAGCAGTACTTC,CASSTLARTGFYEQYF,NA,TRBJ2-7,TRBV18,16,TRBD1
TGTGCCAGCAGTGAATATGGGTCAGTTTATAGCAATCAGCCCCAGCATTTT,CASSEYGSVYSNQPQHF,NA,TRBJ1-5,TRBV6-1,17,NA
TGTGCCAGCAGCTTCACCACCGGGCCCCAGCATTTT,CASSFTTGPQHF,once,TRBJ1-5,TRBV5-4,12,NA
TGTGCCAGCAGGGGGACAGGTCGGAACACTGAAGCTTTCTTT,CASRGTGRNTEAFF,NA,TRBJ1-1,TRBV6-5,14,TRBD1
TGTGCCAGCAGTTTATTGGGTTTCAATCAGCCCCAGCATTTT,CASSLLGFNQPQHF,NA,TRBJ1-5,TRBV27,14,NA
TGTGCCAGCAGCTTAGGGGCTAGCTTTTACAATGAGCAGTTCTTC,CASSLGASFYNEQFF,NA,TRBJ2-1,TRBV7-9,15,NA
TGTGCCAGCAGCCCCACAGAAGAGACCCAGTACTTC,CASSPTEETQYF,NA,TRBJ2-5,TRBV7-9,12,NA
TGTGCCAGCAGCTTAACAGACCATCAGCCCCAGCATTTT,CASSLTDHQPQHF,NA,TRBJ1-5,TRBV7-2,13,NA
TGTGCCAGCAGCGGAATCCGGGCCGGGGGTAATGAAAAACTGTTTTTT,CASSGIRAGGNEKLFF,NA,TRBJ1-4,TRBV5-6,16,NA
TGTGCCAGCTCACTTGGACAGTCATCGGGCAATCAGCCCCAGCATTTT,CASSLGQSSGNQPQHF,NA,TRBJ1-5,TRBV18,16,NA
TGTGCCAGCAGCAAGGGACAGGCGAACACCGGGGAGCTGTTTTTT,CASSKGQANTGELFF,NA,TRBJ2-2,TRBV7-2,15,TRBD1
TGTGCCAGCTCACCACGGGGGCGAGTGGAAGAGACCCAGTACTTC,CASSPRGRVEETQYF,NA,TRBJ2-5,TRBV18,15,NA
TGTGCCAGCAGCCTCGTTTCGGGGTTCACTGAAGCTTTCTTT,CASSLVSGFTEAFF,NA,TRBJ1-1,TRBV6-2/TRBV6-3,14,NA
TGTGCCAGCTACCCTCGGACAACCTACGAGCAGTACTTC,CASYPRTTYEQYF,NA,TRBJ2-7,TRBV28,13,NA
TGCGCCAGCAGCCAAGACGCAGTTACTGGGGCCAACGTCCTGACTTTC,CASSQDAVTGANVLTF,NA,TRBJ2-6,TRBV4-3,16,NA
TGTGCCAGCAGTGACAGGGAGTCGTATTCACCCCTCCACTTT,CASSDRESYSPLHF,NA,TRBJ1-6,TRBV2,14,NA
TGTGCCAGCATCGAAGCGTGGCAGACCTCCTACGAGCAGTACTTC,CASIEAWQTSYEQYF,NA,TRBJ2-7,TRBV2,15,NA
TGTGCCAGCAGCCCCTGGGGACAGGGGGCAAGAGGCTACACCTTC,CASSPWGQGARGYTF,NA,TRBJ1-2,TRBV13,15,TRBD1
TGTGCCAGCAAGCGGGACAGGGCCATCGGCGAGCAGTACTTC,CASKRDRAIGEQYF,NA,TRBJ2-7,TRBV28,14,TRBD1
TGTGCCAGCGGACTCTGGGGCGAGCAGGATGAGCAGTTCTTC,CASGLWGEQDEQFF,NA,TRBJ2-1,TRBV7-3,14,NA
TGTGCCAGTAGTATCGGGGCCCCTAGGGACACTGAAGCTTTCTTT,CASSIGAPRDTEAFF,NA,TRBJ1-1,TRBV19,15,NA
TGTGCCAGTAACCCCGGCATTGAGTACGCTCTGTACTTC,CASNPGIEYALYF,NA,TRBJ2-5,TRBV19,13,NA
TGTGCCAGCAGTTTGAATGAGCAGTTCTTC,CASSLNEQFF,NA,TRBJ2-1,TRBV28,10,NA
TGTGCCAGCAGTACTCGGGACTCTTACAATGAGCAGTTCTTC,CASSTRDSYNEQFF,NA,TRBJ2-1,TRBV28,14,NA
TGCGCCAGCAGCCAGGACAGGGGGCGAAAACTGTTTTTT,CASSQDRGRKLFF,NA,TRBJ1-4,TRBV4-3,13,TRBD1
TGTGCCAGCAGTGAATCAGGGTTGGACTACGAGCAGTACTTC,CASSESGLDYEQYF,once,TRBJ2-7,TRBV6-1,14,NA
TGTGCCAGCAGCTTGAATAAGTTGAACACTGAAGCTTTCTTT,CASSLNKLNTEAFF,NA,TRBJ1-1,TRBV5-6,14,NA
TGTGCCAGCAGTCTGAAAGACAGGGTGGCCCAGCATTTT,CASSLKDRVAQHF,NA,TRBJ1-5,TRBV27,13,TRBD1
TGTGCCAGCTCACGACAGGGGGCTAATCAGCCCCAGCATTTT,CASSRQGANQPQHF,once,TRBJ1-5,TRBV18,14,TRBD1
TGTGCCAGCACTGCTTTGCGGCAGCCCCAGCATTTT,CASTALRQPQHF,NA,TRBJ1-5,TRBV28,12,NA
TGTGCCTGGAGCCCCCAGGGTACCTATGGCTACACCTTC,CAWSPQGTYGYTF,NA,TRBJ1-2,TRBV30,13,NA
TGTGCCAGCTCAAGCCAGCGGGGGTCCGCCTATAATTCACCCCTCCACTTT,CASSSQRGSAYNSPLHF,NA,TRBJ1-6,TRBV18,17,NA
TGTGCCAGCAGCCAAAGGGGGACTAGTAGCTCCTACGAGCAGTACTTC,CASSQRGTSSSYEQYF,NA,TRBJ2-7,TRBV4-2,16,TRBD2
TGTGCCAGCAGCCAAGATACATCCCAGGATTTTATCACAGATACGCAGTATTTT,CASSQDTSQDFITDTQYF,NA,TRBJ2-3,TRBV3-1/TRBV3-2,18,NA
TGTGCTAGTGGTTCCGCGGTCGTCGGTGGCTACACCTTC,CASGSAVVGGYTF,NA,TRBJ1-2,TRBV12-5,13,NA
TGTGCCAGCAGTCTACCGACTAGTTCGGATACGCAGTATTTT,CASSLPTSSDTQYF,NA,TRBJ2-3,TRBV6-2/TRBV6-3,14,NA
TGTGCCAGCAGCTACGCCGGCAGGGGCCCCTACAATGAGCAGTTCTTC,CASSYAGRGPYNEQFF,NA,TRBJ2-1,TRBV7-6,16,NA
TGCGCCAGCAGCCAAGGGGGGCTGGAGACCCAGTACTTC,CASSQGGLETQYF,NA,TRBJ2-5,TRBV4-1,13,NA
TGTGCCAGCAGGAGCCCCGAGTATAGCGGGAAAACAGATACGCAGTATTTT,CASRSPEYSGKTDTQYF,NA,TRBJ2-3,TRBV2,17,TRBD2
TGTGCCAGCAGTTACCGGACAGATGGAAACACCATATATTTT,CASSYRTDGNTIYF,NA,TRBJ1-3,TRBV6-2/TRBV6-3,14,NA
TGTGCCAGCAGCTACACCGGGACTACCTACGAGCAGTACTTC,CASSYTGTTYEQYF,NA,TRBJ2-7,TRBV5-4,14,TRBD2
TGCGCCAGCAGCCAAGGGACTAGCGGGAGTCGGAATGAGCAGTTCTTC,CASSQGTSGSRNEQFF,NA,TRBJ2-1,TRBV4-3,16,TRBD2
TGTGCCAGCAGTTACATAACGGGAGCTGAGAGAGAGACCCAGTACTTC,CASSYITGAERETQYF,NA,TRBJ2-5,TRBV6-5,16,NA
TGTGCCAGCCCCCCATTTGCTGGAAACACCATATATTTT,CASPPFAGNTIYF,NA,TRBJ1-3,TRBV7-9,13,NA
TGCAGTGCTAGTCCGGGTAGTACAGATACGCAGTATTTT,CSASPGSTDTQYF,NA,TRBJ2-3,TRBV20-1,13,NA
TGTGCCAGCAGCCGGGACAGGGACCCTGGAAACACCATATATTTT,CASSRDRDPGNTIYF,NA,TRBJ1-3,TRBV3-1/TRBV3-2,15,TRBD1
TGTGCAACAGGCGGAACGGCCCAAGAGACCCAGTACTTC,CATGGTAQETQYF,NA,TRBJ2-5,TRBV19,13,NA
TGTGCCAGTAGTATAGGAAAGGGGAGCCCTACAGATACGCAGTATTTT,CASSIGKGSPTDTQYF,NA,TRBJ2-3,TRBV19,16,NA
TGTGCCAGTAGTCTACGGACAGGGGGCGTTGAAGCTTTCTTT,CASSLRTGGVEAFF,NA,TRBJ1-1,TRBV19,14,TRBD1
TGTGCCAGCAGCTTAGGGGGGGGGCCAGGAAACACCATATATTTT,CASSLGGGPGNTIYF,NA,TRBJ1-3,TRBV7-2,15,NA
TGTGCTAGTCAGGGACTTTCCCACGGGGAGCTGTTTTTT,CASQGLSHGELFF,NA,TRBJ2-2,TRBV12-5,13,NA